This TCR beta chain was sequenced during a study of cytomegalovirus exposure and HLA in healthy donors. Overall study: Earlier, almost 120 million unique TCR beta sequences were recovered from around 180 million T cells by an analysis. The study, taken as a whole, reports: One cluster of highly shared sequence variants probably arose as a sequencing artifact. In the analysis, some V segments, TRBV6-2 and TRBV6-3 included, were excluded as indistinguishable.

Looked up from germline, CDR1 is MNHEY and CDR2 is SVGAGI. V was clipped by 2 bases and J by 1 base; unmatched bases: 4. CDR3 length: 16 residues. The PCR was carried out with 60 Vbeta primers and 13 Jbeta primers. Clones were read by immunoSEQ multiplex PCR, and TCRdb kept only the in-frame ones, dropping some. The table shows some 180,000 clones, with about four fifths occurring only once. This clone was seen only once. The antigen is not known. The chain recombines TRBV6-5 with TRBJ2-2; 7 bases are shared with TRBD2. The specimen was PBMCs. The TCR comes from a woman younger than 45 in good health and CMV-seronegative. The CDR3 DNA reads TGTGCCAGCAGTTACACAGGACTAGGGAACACCGGGGAGCTGTTTTTT. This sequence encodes CASSYTGLGNTGELFF.